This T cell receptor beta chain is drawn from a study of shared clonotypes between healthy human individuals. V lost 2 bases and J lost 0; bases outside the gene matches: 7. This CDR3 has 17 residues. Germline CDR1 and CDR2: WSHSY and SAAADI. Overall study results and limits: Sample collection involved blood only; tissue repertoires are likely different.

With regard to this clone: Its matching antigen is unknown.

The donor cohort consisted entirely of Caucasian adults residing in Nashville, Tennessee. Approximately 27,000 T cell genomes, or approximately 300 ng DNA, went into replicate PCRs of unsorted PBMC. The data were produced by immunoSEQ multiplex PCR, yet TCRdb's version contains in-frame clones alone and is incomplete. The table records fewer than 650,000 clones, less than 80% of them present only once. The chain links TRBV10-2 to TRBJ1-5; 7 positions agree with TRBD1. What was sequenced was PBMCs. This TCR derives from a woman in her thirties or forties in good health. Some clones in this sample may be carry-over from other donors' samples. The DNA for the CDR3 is TGCGCCAGCAGTGAGGTTGGGACAGACTATAGCAATCAGCCCCAGCATTTT. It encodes CASSEVGTDYSNQPQHF.